Presented here are 12 T cell receptor beta chains from one specimen sequenced in a study of blood T cell repertoires in COVID-19. The method was immunoSEQ multiplex PCR; TCRdb's version includes in-frame clones alone and lacks a portion of them. The table includes 200,000 to 250,000 clones, just over 90% detected once. The sample was PBMCs or T cells enriched from blood (not recorded which). The origin of the receptors is a young woman who had recovered from COVID-19.

This chain uses TRBV9 with TRBJ1-3; 8 bases fit TRBD1. Germline V lookup: CDR1 SGDLS, CDR2 YYNGEE. The CDR3 totals 14 residues. V was clipped by 3 bases and J by 7 bases; unmatched bases: 6. CDR3 sequence: CASSARTGLNTIYF. Written as DNA, the CDR3 is TGTGCCAGCAGCGCCCGGACAGGGTTGAACACCATATATTTT.

The sample holds one count of this clone. The chain recombines TRBV5-8 with TRBJ2-7; 7 nucleotides match TRBD2. The germline gives CDR1 SGHTS, CDR2 YDEGEE. The ends lost 4 bases at V and 7 bases at J; junction bases unmatched: 5. This CDR3 is built from 12 residues. This CDR3 is CASSVTSLEQYF. CDR3 nucleotides: TGTGCCAGCAGCGTGACTAGCCTAGAGCAGTACTTC.

This clone has just a few counts. The rearrangement uses TRBV9 and TRBJ1-4; D not resolved. CDR1 SGDLS and CDR2 YYNGEE come from the germline V gene. The CDR3 spans 13 residues. V lost 3 bases and J 0 bases, leaving 3 bases between the germline ends. DNA of the CDR3: TGTGCCAGCAGCGCCTCAACTAATGAAAAACTGTTTTTT. This sequence encodes CASSASTNEKLFF.

Of note for this clone: The sample contains more than one DNA sequence encoding this CDR3. The rearrangement uses TRBV5-1 and TRBJ1-3, with D uncertain. Germline V gene lookup returns CDR1 SGHRS and CDR2 YFSETQ. The CDR3 is 15 amino acids. Trimming removed 0 bases from V and 0 bases from J, with 7 bases in between. The CDR3, as DNA: TGCGCCAGCAGCTTGGGACAAAGCTCTGGAAACACCATATATTTT. This gives the protein CASSLGQSSGNTIYF.

This chain uses TRBV5-1 with TRBJ2-2; D perhaps matches TRBD1 (5 bases). CDR3 size: 14 residues. Germline CDR1 and CDR2: SGHRS and YFSETQ. V was cut by 4 bases and J by 1 base, with 8 bases left in between. The CDR3 is CASSSTGNTGELFF. The DNA of the CDR3 is TGCGCCAGCAGCAGTACAGGGAACACCGGGGAGCTGTTTTTT.

This chain links TRBV19 with TRBJ2-1, with 9 positions matching TRBD2. CDR1 LNHDA and CDR2 SQIVND come from the germline V gene (reference sequence). J was trimmed by 4 bases and V by 1 base; bases with no gene match: 8. The CDR3 runs to 17 residues. Written as DNA, the CDR3 is TGTGCCAGTAGTATAGGGCCCCGGCGGGGGGGTTACAATGAGCAGTTCTTC. Residues: CASSIGPRRGGYNEQFF.

In this sample, this clone turned up a few times. J is TRBJ1-5 and V is TRBV6-5; D possibly corresponds to TRBD1 (5 bases). From germline, CDR1 is MNHEY and CDR2 SVGAGI. This CDR3 has 15 residues. V lost 5 bases to trimming and J lost 6 bases, with 17 bases between them. CDR3 residues: CASSPGIVGGQPQHF. CDR3 DNA: TGTGCCAGCAGTCCCGGGATAGTGGGGGGTCAGCCCCAGCATTTT.

The genes are TRBV7-9 and TRBJ2-7, with a weak D call TRBD2 (6 bases). This CDR3 contains 16 residues. V dropped 5 bases and J dropped 5 bases, with 22 bases sitting between them. Germline CDR1 is SEHNR and CDR2 is FQNEAQ (reference sequence). The DNA for the CDR3 is TGTGCCAGCAGCCCGCGTAGAAGTAGCGGCACCGACGAGCAGTACTTC. This codes for CASSPRRSSGTDEQYF.

This rearrangement joins TRBV11-2 to TRBJ1-5; no reliable D call. Between the trimmed V and J ends, which lost 7 bases and 1 base, there was a span of 17 bases. CDR3 length equals 16 residues. Germline V CDR1 and CDR2: SGHAT, FQNNGV. This CDR3 reads CASTCRRSSSNQPQHF. The CDR3 coding sequence is TGTGCCAGCACCTGTCGGCGGAGCTCGAGCAATCAGCCCCAGCATTTT.

This chain joins TRBV19 and TRBJ1-2, with a weak D call TRBD1 (6 bases). Trimming took 5 bases from V and 8 from J, leaving 9 bases between them. Per germline, CDR1 LNHDA and CDR2 SQIVND (reference sequence). The CDR3 totals 11 residues. The CDR3 sequence: CASSQGRGYTF. In DNA, the CDR3 is TGTGCCAGTAGTCAGGGGAGAGGCTACACCTTC.

In this sample, this clone turned up a few times. The rearrangement links TRBV27 to TRBJ1-2; 7 bases are a match to TRBD1. Germline lookup yields CDR1 MNHEY and CDR2 SMNVEV (reference sequence). This CDR3 is 19 amino acids long. V shed 5 bases, J shed 0 bases, and the junction held 18 bases outside the gene matches. CDR3 DNA sequence: TGTGCCAGCAGTGCCGTTAAATGGTTAACAGGGGTAGCTAACTATGGCTACACCTTC. Protein sequence: CASSAVKWLTGVANYGYTF.

The V gene is TRBV2, the J gene TRBJ2-1; 16 bases fit TRBD2. Germline V lookup: CDR1 SNHLY, CDR2 FYNNEI. Trimming removed 4 bases from V and 6 bases from J; junction bases left unmatched: 3. The CDR3 sequence is 16 residues long. Here the CDR3 DNA reads TGTGCCAGCAGTGCCGGGACTAGCGGGAGGGCCAATGAGCAGTTCTTC. Its translation: CASSAGTSGRANEQFF.